The 30 T cell receptor beta chains below were found in one sample sequenced in a study of graft-versus-host responses after intestinal transplantation. Clones were read by immunoSEQ multiplex PCR, and TCRdb kept only the in-frame ones, dropping some. The sample yields about 19,000 clones, roughly nine tenths seen once. The sequenced sample was bone marrow, obtained approximately 130 days after transplant. These TCRs come from a human patient who received an intestinal transplant, so some T cells may come from the graft donor.

The chain recombines TRBV9 with TRBJ2-3, with TRBD2 matching 8 bases. The CDR3 spans 15 residues. Unmatched junction bases numbered 4, after V lost 4 bases and J lost 0 bases. The germline V gene has CDR1 SGDLS and CDR2 YYNGEE. As DNA, the CDR3 is TGTGCCAGCAGCCCCCGGGGGGGTAGCACAGATACGCAGTATTTT. It is translated as CASSPRGGSTDTQYF.

The chain links TRBV6-1 to TRBJ2-3; D is possibly TRBD1 (6 bases). This CDR3 has 14 amino acids. From germline, CDR1 is MNHNS and CDR2 SASEGT. Trimming took 6 bases from V and 2 from J, leaving 12 bases between them. The CDR3 DNA is TGTGCCAGCAGCGTAGGGGACAACACAGATACGCAGTATTTT. Its protein is CASSVGDNTDTQYF.

The chain couples TRBV7-8 to TRBJ2-6; tentative D call: TRBD2 (6 bases). Per the germline V gene, CDR1 is SGHVS and CDR2 is FQNEAQ. V was shortened by 1 base and J by 0 bases, with 7 bases between the two germline ends. The CDR3 has 16 residues. Here the CDR3 DNA reads TGTGCCAGCAGCTTAGGGGGGGTCTCTGGGGCCAACGTCCTGACTTTC. It codes for CASSLGGVSGANVLTF.

The chain links TRBV6-5 to TRBJ2-1, with 7 bases lining up with TRBD2. V was clipped by 5 bases and J by 5 bases; unmatched bases: 3. This CDR3 spans 13 amino acids. Per germline, CDR1 MNHEY and CDR2 SVGAGI. The DNA of the CDR3 is TGTGCCAGCAGTCTAGCGGAGAACAATGAGCAGTTCTTC. Residues: CASSLAENNEQFF.

The chain recombines TRBV5-1 with TRBJ2-3; perhaps TRBD2 as D (5 bases). The germline V gene has CDR1 SGHRS and CDR2 YFSETQ. V was shortened by 6 bases and J by 1 base, with 12 bases between the two germline ends. There are 14 residues in the CDR3. The CDR3 sequence: CASIPPGGTDTQYF. The CDR3 DNA reads as TGCGCCAGCATCCCCCCCGGGGGCACAGATACGCAGTATTTT.

V gene TRBV9 combines with J gene TRBJ2-1, with 8 bases that match TRBD2. The V segment lost 0 bases and the J segment 10 bases; nucleotides outside the gene matches: 12. The germline CDR1 and CDR2 sequences are SGDLS and YYNGEE. The CDR3 has 16 amino acids. This CDR3 is CASSVVLSGIAEEQFF. The CDR3 nucleotides are TGTGCCAGCAGCGTAGTCCTTAGCGGGATTGCAGAGGAGCAGTTCTTC.

V usage is TRBV4-2 and J usage is TRBJ2-1; D not resolved. The CDR3 has 13 amino acids. Germline CDR1 reads LGHNA; CDR2 reads YNFKEQ. V lost 0 bases and J 4 bases, leaving 4 bases between the germline ends. The CDR3 coding sequence is TGTGCCAGCAGCCAAGATTCGTACAATGAGCAGTTCTTC. It specifies CASSQDSYNEQFF.

The chain joins TRBV5-1 to TRBJ1-1; 7 positions agree with TRBD1. CDR1 and CDR2 (germline): SGHRS, YFSETQ. The CDR3 extends over 14 amino acids. V dropped 4 bases and J dropped 1; count of bases not matched to a gene: 4. CDR3 coding DNA: TGCGCCAGCAGCCTAGGGGGCGGGAACACTGAAGCTTTCTTT. This sequence encodes CASSLGGGNTEAFF.

The rearrangement joins TRBV7-6 to TRBJ2-7; either TRBD1 or TRBD2 may supply D (6 bases each). Trimming stripped 1 base from V and 7 bases from J, with 17 bases between. The germline gives CDR1 SGHVS, CDR2 FNYEAQ. This CDR3 is 15 amino acids long. CDR3 sequence (DNA): TGTGCCAGCAGCTTAGAGGGGGGACGGTCTGGAGAGCAGTACTTC. Amino acids: CASSLEGGRSGEQYF.

The rearrangement uses TRBV11-3 and TRBJ2-1, with 7 nucleotides matching TRBD2. V shed 6 bases, J shed 4 bases, and the junction held 9 bases outside the gene matches. This CDR3 has 15 amino acids. Germline loops: CDR1 SGHNT, CDR2 YENEEA. CDR3 residues: CASSPLAVGYNEQFF. For the CDR3, the DNA is TGTGCCAGCAGTCCGCTAGCGGTAGGGTACAATGAGCAGTTCTTC.

CDR3 nucleotide sequence: TGTGCCAGCAGTGAAAGGGTTAGGACTAGCGGGGTATTCCTGGGAGAGCAGTTCTTC. Its translation is CASSERVRTSGVFLGEQFF. The J gene is TRBJ2-1, the V gene TRBV2, with 12 bases identical to TRBD2. This CDR3 has 19 residues. CDR1 is SNHLY, CDR2 FYNNEI, per germline. J gave up 10 bases and V 2 bases, and 18 bases lay outside the gene matches.

This chain uses TRBV1 with TRBJ2-5. TRBV1 is recorded as a pseudogene. The CDR3 runs 14 residues. CDR3 protein: CTSRLGAGEETQYF. CDR3 DNA sequence: TGCACCAGCAGGCTCGGGGCTGGTGAGGAGACCCAGTACTTC.

This rearrangement joins TRBV7-8 to TRBJ2-7; no definite D call. Germline-derived CDR1 and CDR2 are SGHVS and FQNEAQ. Trimming took off 2 bases at V and 3 bases at J, with 8 bases between the two ends. The CDR3 sequence is 13 residues long. The CDR3 nucleotides are TGTGCCAGCAGCTTATCCAGGAGCTACGAGCAGTACTTC. Translated: CASSLSRSYEQYF.

The chain joins TRBV15 to TRBJ2-2, with D tentatively TRBD1 or TRBD2 (5 bases each). V was cut by 5 bases and J by 4 bases, with 11 bases left in between. The CDR3 loop spans 14 amino acids. CDR1 and CDR2 from the germline V gene are LNHNV and YYDKDF (reference sequence). CDR3 loop: CATSEGSFTGELFF. CDR3 DNA sequence: TGTGCCACCAGCGAGGGGAGTTTCACCGGGGAGCTGTTTTTT. Using reference TRBV15 and TRBJ2-2 for the parts outside the CDR3, the full variable domain is DAMVIQNPRYQVTQFGKPVTLSCSQTLNHNVMYWYQQKSSQAPKLLFHYYDKDFNNEADTPDNFQSRRPNTSFCFLDIRSPGLGDTAMYLCATSEGSFTGELFFGEGSRLTVL.

The chain recombines TRBV5-8 with TRBJ2-5; D perhaps matches TRBD1 (6 bases). Trimming took off 0 bases at V and 3 bases at J, with 12 bases between the two ends. Germline V gene lookup returns CDR1 SGHTS and CDR2 YDEGEE. This CDR3 is built from 15 residues. The CDR3 DNA follows: TGTGCCAGCAGCTTGGGGACAGTAACCGAAGAGACCCAGTACTTC. It translates to CASSLGTVTEETQYF.

The table lists this clone with a few counts. V usage is TRBV2 and J usage is TRBJ2-2, with TRBD2 identical over 8 bases. Germline CDR1 SNHLY, CDR2 FYNNEI. The V segment lost 10 bases and the J segment 3 bases; nucleotides outside the gene matches: 7. The CDR3 contains 14 residues. CDR3 sequence reads: CATGGAGDTGELFF. The CDR3 DNA reads TGTGCCACCGGGGGGGCAGGAGACACCGGGGAGCTGTTTTTT.

V gene TRBV9 combines with J gene TRBJ2-7; a weak D match, TRBD1 (6 bases). The CDR3 length is 14 residues. CDR1 and CDR2 from the germline V gene are SGDLS and YYNGEE. Trimming took 0 bases from V and 5 from J, leaving 12 bases between them. CDR3 residues: CASSVGGGGDEQYF. The DNA of the CDR3 is TGTGCCAGCAGCGTAGGCGGTGGGGGCGACGAGCAGTACTTC.

The V call is TRBV4-2, the J call TRBJ1-1; possible D gene TRBD1, 5 bases. The CDR3 covers 18 residues. CDR1 and CDR2 (germline): LGHNA, YNFKEQ. V lost 0 bases, J lost 0 bases, and 17 bases lay in between. This CDR3 reads CASSQDGDALFMNTEAFF. In nucleotides, the CDR3 is TGTGCCAGCAGCCAAGATGGGGACGCCCTTTTTATGAACACTGAAGCTTTCTTT.

The chain couples TRBV2 to TRBJ2-7, with 9 bases that match TRBD1. The length of the CDR3 is 15 residues. The germline V gene encodes CDR1 SNHLY and CDR2 FYNNEI. V shed 5 bases, J shed 6 bases, and the junction held 11 bases outside the gene matches. CDR3 sequence: CASSFDRDRDAEQYF. DNA for the CDR3: TGTGCCAGCAGTTTTGACCGGGACAGGGATGCCGAGCAGTACTTC. Using reference TRBV2 and TRBJ2-7 for the parts outside the CDR3, the full variable domain is EPEVTQTPSHQVTQMGQEVILRCVPISNHLYFYWYRQILGQKVEFLVSFYNNEISEKSEIFDDQFSVERPDGSNFTLKIRSTKLEDSAMYFCASSFDRDRDAEQYFGPGTRLTVT.

The V call is TRBV27, the J call TRBJ2-5, with D unclear. V lost 1 base to trimming and J lost 5 bases, with 17 bases between them. The germline V gene has CDR1 MNHEY and CDR2 SMNVEV (reference sequence). The length of the CDR3 is 16 residues. In DNA, the CDR3 is TGTGCCAGCAGTTTATACCACACGACCCCCCATGAGACCCAGTACTTC. This sequence encodes CASSLYHTTPHETQYF.

This chain uses TRBV29-1 with TRBJ2-2, with TRBD2 as a possible D gene (5 bases). V was shortened by 7 bases and J by 1 base, with 10 bases between the two germline ends. There are 13 residues in the CDR3. CDR1 is SQVTM and CDR2 is ANQGSEA in the germline V gene. DNA for the CDR3: TGCAGCGCTGCCCGGGGGAACACCGGGGAGCTGTTTTTT. Amino acids: CSAARGNTGELFF.

The chain links TRBV5-1 to TRBJ2-1; TRBD2 matches 9 bases. The CDR3 extends over 18 amino acids. V lost 1 base and J lost 4; bases outside the gene matches: 12. In germline, CDR1 is SGHRS, CDR2 YFSETQ. The CDR3 DNA reads as TGCGCCAGCAGCTTGAGCGCGGGAGGGCCGCGCGGGTACAATGAGCAGTTCTTC. It specifies CASSLSAGGPRGYNEQFF.

The CDR3 coding sequence is TGTGCCAGCAGCCTCCCCGGTGATACGCAGTATTTT. Translation: CASSLPGDTQYF. The rearrangement joins TRBV9 to TRBJ2-3, with no clear D. This CDR3 has 12 amino acids. V was trimmed by 4 bases and J by 6 bases, leaving 9 bases between them. Germline V gene data show CDR1 as SGDLS and CDR2 as YYNGEE.

The chain links TRBV4-2 to TRBJ1-2; 8 nucleotides line up with TRBD1. Per the germline V gene, CDR1 is LGHNA and CDR2 is YNFKEQ. V dropped 1 base and J dropped 2; count of bases not matched to a gene: 3. The CDR3 sequence is 15 residues long. This CDR3 reads CASSQVGTGNYGYTF. In DNA, the CDR3 is TGTGCCAGCAGCCAAGTGGGGACAGGAAACTATGGCTACACCTTC.

The DNA for the CDR3 is TGCGCCAGCAGTCTGGTGGCGGCCGCACACTCCTACGAGCAGTACTTC. Protein product: CASSLVAAAHSYEQYF. This sequence joins TRBV5-1 and TRBJ2-5; no clear D gene. The end of the DNA aligns better with TRBJ2-7, so the J call may be wrong. Germline CDR1 is SGHRS and CDR2 is YFSETQ. The CDR3 runs to 16 residues.

This chain uses TRBV6-5 with TRBJ1-3; no firm D call. The CDR3 sequence is 15 residues long. Trimming removed 7 bases at V and 0 bases at J, with 13 bases between. Germline CDR1 reads MNHEY; CDR2 reads SVGAGI. The CDR3 DNA reads TGTGCCAGCAACCCGGACGGTGTCTCTGGAAACACCATATATTTT. Translation: CASNPDGVSGNTIYF.

The chain employs TRBV9 and TRBJ2-1, with D unresolved. V was shortened by 4 bases and J by 8 bases, with 10 bases between the two germline ends. This CDR3 is built from 12 residues. Germline V gene lookup returns CDR1 SGDLS and CDR2 YYNGEE. CDR3 in DNA: TGTGCCAGCAGCTGGCCTAGAGATGAGCAGTTCTTC. Amino acids: CASSWPRDEQFF.

This clone appeared a single time. The V call is TRBV6-1, the J call TRBJ1-1; TRBD1 matches 7 bases. The CDR3 spans 14 residues. CDR1 is MNHNS, CDR2 SASEGT, per germline. Germline trimming cut 2 bases from V and 6 bases from J; bases unmatched to any gene: 6. CDR3 region: CASSEWWGQPEAFF. Here the CDR3 DNA reads TGTGCCAGCAGTGAATGGTGGGGACAGCCTGAAGCTTTCTTT.

The J gene is TRBJ2-3, the V gene TRBV9, with 8 bases fitting TRBD2. The CDR3 is 15 residues long. The V and J ends lost 7 bases and 7 bases, in that order; junction bases with no gene match: 14. CDR1 and CDR2 from the germline V gene are SGDLS and YYNGEE. CDR3 DNA: TGTGCCAGCGACTCTGAGCGGGAGTTCGGGCATACGCAGTATTTT. Translated, it gives CASDSEREFGHTQYF.

The chain uses TRBV19 and TRBJ1-5, with TRBD1 matching 8 bases. The trim removed 6 bases at V and 4 bases at J, leaving 5 bases unmatched. From germline, CDR1 is LNHDA and CDR2 SQIVND (reference sequence). CDR3 length: 14 amino acids. CDR3 nucleotide sequence: TGTGCCAGTAGGACGGACAGGGTAAATCAGCCCCAGCATTTT. As protein: CASRTDRVNQPQHF.